This T cell receptor beta chain emerged from a study of T-cell memory formation after mild COVID-19. General observations from the study: The appearance of some responding clones in pre-infection memory suggested that cross-reactive memory joined.

The TCR alpha and TCR beta cDNA libraries, bearing sample barcodes and UMIs, were generated by 5'RACE using constant-segment primers. TCRdb itself ran the 5' RACE reads through MiXCR, one entry per CDR3 protein. The sample yields roughly 100,000 distinct CDR3 sequences, around 12% seen once. The CDR3 is 14 amino acids. Germline V gene data show CDR1 as DFQATT and CDR2 as SNEGSKA (reference sequence). V dropped 5 bases and J dropped 0 bases, with 14 bases sitting between them. There are many counts of this clonotype. Its target is unknown. The chain links TRBV20-1 to TRBJ2-7; a possible D gene is TRBD2 (5 bases). Sequencing was carried out using PBMCs or a T cell subset sorted from them (not recorded which). The sequence was obtained from an adult woman who had mild COVID-19 (a few samples of this study predate the infection). Cell type and time point are not known. For the CDR3, the DNA is TGCAGTGCTCAACCGGACTCAAACTCCTACGAGCAGTACTTC. Its translation: CSAQPDSNSYEQYF.